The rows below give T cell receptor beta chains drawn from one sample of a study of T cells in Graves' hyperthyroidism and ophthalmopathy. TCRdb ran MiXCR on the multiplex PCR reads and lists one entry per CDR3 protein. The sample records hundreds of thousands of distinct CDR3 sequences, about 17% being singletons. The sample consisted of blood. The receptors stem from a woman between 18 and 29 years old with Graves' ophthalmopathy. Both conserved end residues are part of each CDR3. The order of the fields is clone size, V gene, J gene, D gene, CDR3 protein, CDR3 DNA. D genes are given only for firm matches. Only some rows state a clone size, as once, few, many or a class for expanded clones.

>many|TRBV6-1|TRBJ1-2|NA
CASSEGSWTENYGYTF
TGTGCCAGCAGTGAAGGATCATGGACCGAGAACTATGGCTACACCTTC
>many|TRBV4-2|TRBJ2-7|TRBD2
CASSQDLAGGYEQYF
TGTGCCAGCAGCCAAGATCTGGCGGGAGGGTACGAGCAGTACTTC
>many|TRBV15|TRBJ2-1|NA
CATSRDRVGGANEQFF
TGTGCCACCAGCAGAGATCGAGTAGGCGGGGCGAATGAGCAGTTCTTC
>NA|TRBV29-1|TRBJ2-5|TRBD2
CSVSYPVTSGETQYF
TGCAGCGTCTCCTACCCCGTGACTAGCGGGGAGACCCAGTACTTC
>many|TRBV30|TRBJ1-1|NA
CAWSVLRGDTEAFF
TGTGCCTGGAGTGTACTGAGGGGGGACACTGAAGCTTTCTTT
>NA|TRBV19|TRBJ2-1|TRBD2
CAGSISGGASNEQFF
TGTGCCGGTAGTATTAGCGGGGGGGCCTCTAATGAGCAGTTCTTC
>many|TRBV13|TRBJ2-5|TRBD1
CASSSRQGRETQYF
TGTGCCAGCAGCTCAAGACAGGGGAGGGAGACCCAGTACTTC
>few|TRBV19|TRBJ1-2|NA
CASSIGQENYGYTF
TGTGCCAGTAGTATAGGGCAAGAAAACTATGGCTACACCTTC
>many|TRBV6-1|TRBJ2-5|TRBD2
CASIGRLETQYF
TGTGCCAGCATCGGGAGGTTGGAGACCCAGTACTTC
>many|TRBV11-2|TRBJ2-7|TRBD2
CASSLVPGRGAYEQYF
TGTGCCAGCAGCTTAGTGCCGGGGAGGGGAGCCTACGAGCAGTACTTC